Listed here is a single T cell receptor (beta chain). The data were taken from a study of cytomegalovirus exposure and HLA in healthy donors. The table came from immunoSEQ multiplex PCR; TCRdb's copy has only in-frame clones and leaves some out. This table holds roughly 150,000 clones, approximately 90% found once. The specimen was PBMCs. This TCR derives from a man aged 18 to 29 in good health and CMV-seronegative.

The DNA of the CDR3 is TGTGCCAGCAGTCTAAGCGGGGGGAACTCCTACAATGAGCAGTTCTTC. Protein sequence: CASSLSGGNSYNEQFF. The chain uses TRBV27 and TRBJ2-1; 9 nucleotides align to TRBD2. Germline V gene sequence: CDR1 MNHEY, CDR2 SMNVEV (reference sequence). CDR3 length: 16 amino acids. Trimming cost V 5 bases and J 0 bases; bases outside gene matches: 5.